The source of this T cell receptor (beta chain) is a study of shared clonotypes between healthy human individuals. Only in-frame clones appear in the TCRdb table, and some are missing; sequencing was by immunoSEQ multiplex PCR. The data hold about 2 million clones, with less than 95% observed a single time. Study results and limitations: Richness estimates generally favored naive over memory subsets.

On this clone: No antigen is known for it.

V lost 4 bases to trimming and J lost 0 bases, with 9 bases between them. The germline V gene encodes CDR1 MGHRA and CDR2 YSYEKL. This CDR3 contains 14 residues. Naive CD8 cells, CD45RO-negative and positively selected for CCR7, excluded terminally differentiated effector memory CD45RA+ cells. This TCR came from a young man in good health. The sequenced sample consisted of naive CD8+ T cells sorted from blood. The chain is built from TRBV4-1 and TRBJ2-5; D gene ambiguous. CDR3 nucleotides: TGCGCCAGCAGCCGCGGACGGGACCAAGAGACCCAGTACTTC. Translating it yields CASSRGRDQETQYF.